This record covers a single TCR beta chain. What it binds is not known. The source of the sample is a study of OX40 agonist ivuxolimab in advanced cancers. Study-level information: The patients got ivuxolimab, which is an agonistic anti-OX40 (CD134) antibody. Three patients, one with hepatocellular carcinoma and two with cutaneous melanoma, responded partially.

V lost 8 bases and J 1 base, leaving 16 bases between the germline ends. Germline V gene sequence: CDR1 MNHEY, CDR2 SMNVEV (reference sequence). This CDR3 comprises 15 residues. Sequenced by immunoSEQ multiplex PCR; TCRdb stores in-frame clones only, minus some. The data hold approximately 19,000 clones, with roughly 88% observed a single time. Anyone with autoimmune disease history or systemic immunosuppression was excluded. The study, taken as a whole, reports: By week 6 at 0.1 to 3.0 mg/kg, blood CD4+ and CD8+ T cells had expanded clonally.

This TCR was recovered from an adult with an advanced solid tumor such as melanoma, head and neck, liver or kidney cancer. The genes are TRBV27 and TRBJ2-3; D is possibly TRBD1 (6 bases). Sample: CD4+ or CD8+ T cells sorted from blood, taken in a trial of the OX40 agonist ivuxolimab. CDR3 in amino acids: CASCSLGGGTDTQYF. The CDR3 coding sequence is TGTGCCAGCTGCTCCTTAGGGGGTGGCACAGATACGCAGTATTTT.